These 9 T cell receptor beta chains were sequenced from one sample in a study of T cell responses to AZD1222 COVID-19 vaccine. Produced via immunoSEQ multiplex PCR; TCRdb's table is partial and in-frame only. The profile shows around 120,000 clones, more than 70% of them singletons. The specimen was peripheral blood, collected on day 0 of AZD1222 vaccination. The receptor set was obtained from an adult in good health.

CDR3 sequence (DNA): TGTGCCAGCAGTCGCTCGAGCAATCAGCCCCAGCATTTT. Translating gives CASSRSSNQPQHF. The gene calls are TRBV28 and TRBJ1-5, with D unclear. Germline CDR1 is MDHEN and CDR2 is SYDVKM. The CDR3 has 13 amino acids. The germline V and J ends were trimmed by 5 bases and 1 base, with 6 bases remaining between them.

Remarks on this clone: Sequence at one end of the junction differs from germline and may be a read error. V usage is TRBV6-2 or TRBV6-3 and J usage is TRBJ2-1; D unclear. Germline CDR1 and CDR2: MNHEY and SVGEGT. The CDR3 consists of 11 residues. CDR3 sequence reads: CASSYYSEQFF. The CDR3 region has the DNA TGTGCCAGCAGTTACTACAGTGAGCAGTTCTTC.

V gene TRBV3-1 (or the pseudogene TRBV3-2) combines with J gene TRBJ2-7; D call uncertain. In germline, CDR1 is LGHDT, CDR2 YNNKEL (reference sequence). V dropped 0 bases and J dropped 3 bases, with 6 bases sitting between them. The CDR3 has 13 residues. The CDR3 sequence is CASSQDPNYEQYF. In DNA form, the CDR3 reads TGTGCCAGCAGCCAAGATCCTAACTACGAGCAGTACTTC.

This chain connects TRBV5-4 to TRBJ2-2, with 7 bases aligning to TRBD2. The germline V gene encodes CDR1 SGHNT and CDR2 YYREEE (reference sequence). The CDR3 sequence is 16 residues long. After removal of 0 bases from V and 0 bases from J, the junction contained 2 bases not matched to a gene. In DNA form, the CDR3 reads TGTGCCAGCAGCTTGGATGGGGGGGCGAACACCGGGGAGCTGTTTTTT. Amino acid sequence: CASSLDGGANTGELFF.

The rearrangement uses TRBV7-2 and TRBJ2-1, with D tentatively TRBD2 (5 bases). Trimming left V 7 bases short and J 9 bases short, with 19 bases between. From germline, CDR1 is SGHTA and CDR2 FQGNSA. This CDR3 comprises 14 residues. CDR3 in amino acids: CASKHGGSTTEQFF. DNA for the CDR3: TGTGCCAGCAAACACGGCGGGTCTACAACTGAGCAGTTCTTC.

This clone was observed once. The V gene is TRBV15, the J gene TRBJ1-1; D uncertain. Trimming stripped 5 bases from V and 1 base from J, with 17 bases between. This CDR3 spans 16 amino acids. Germline V gene data show CDR1 as LNHNV and CDR2 as YYDKDF (reference sequence). DNA of the CDR3: TGTGCCACCAGCCACCCCCCAGGCCGATCGAACACTGAAGCTTTCTTT. This translates into CATSHPPGRSNTEAFF.

The chain joins TRBV11-3 to TRBJ2-3; D gene unclear. Looked up from germline, CDR1 is SGHNT and CDR2 is YENEEA. V lost 3 bases, J lost 4 bases, and 8 bases lay in between. This CDR3 contains 13 residues. As DNA, the CDR3 is TGTGCCAGCAGCTTTACAGAGGCAGATACGCAGTATTTT. Translated, it gives CASSFTEADTQYF.

There are many counts of this clone. The chain is built from TRBV12-3 or TRBV12-4 and TRBJ2-7; TRBD1 is a possible D gene (5 bases). The CDR3 sequence is 13 residues long. Trimming pared 2 bases from V and 6 bases from J, leaving 11 bases between. CDR3: CASSLRRASEQYF. The CDR3 DNA follows: TGTGCCAGCAGTTTACGCAGGGCAAGCGAGCAGTACTTC.

The chain carries TRBV3-1 (or the pseudogene TRBV3-2) and TRBJ2-1, with 11 bases that match TRBD2. Germline loops: CDR1 LGHDT, CDR2 YNNKEL (reference sequence). Unmatched junction bases numbered 6, after V lost 1 base and J lost 10 bases. The CDR3 runs 15 residues. The CDR3 is CASSQGLAGGREQFF. CDR3 DNA: TGTGCCAGCAGCCAAGGCTTAGCGGGGGGGCGGGAGCAGTTCTTC.